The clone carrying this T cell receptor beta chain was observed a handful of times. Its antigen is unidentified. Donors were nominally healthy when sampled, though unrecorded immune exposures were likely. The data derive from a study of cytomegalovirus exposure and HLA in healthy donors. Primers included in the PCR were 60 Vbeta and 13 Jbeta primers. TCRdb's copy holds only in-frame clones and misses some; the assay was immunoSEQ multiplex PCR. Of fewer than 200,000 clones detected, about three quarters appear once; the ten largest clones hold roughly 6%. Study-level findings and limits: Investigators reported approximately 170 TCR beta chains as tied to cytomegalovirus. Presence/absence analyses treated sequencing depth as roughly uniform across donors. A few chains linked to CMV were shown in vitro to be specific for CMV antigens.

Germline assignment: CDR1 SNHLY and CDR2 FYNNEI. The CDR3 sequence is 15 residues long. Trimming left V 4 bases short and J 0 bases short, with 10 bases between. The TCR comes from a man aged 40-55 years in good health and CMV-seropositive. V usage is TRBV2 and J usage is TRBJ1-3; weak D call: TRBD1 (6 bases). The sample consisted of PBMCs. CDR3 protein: CASSAPDSSGNTIYF. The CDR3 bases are TGTGCCAGCAGTGCCCCGGACAGCTCTGGAAACACCATATATTTT. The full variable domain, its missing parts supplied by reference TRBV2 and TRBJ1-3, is EPEVTQTPSHQVTQMGQEVILRCVPISNHLYFYWYRQILGQKVEFLVSFYNNEISEKSEIFDDQFSVERPDGSNFTLKIRSTKLEDSAMYFCASSAPDSSGNTIYFGEGSWLTVV.